This entry lists 23 T cell receptor delta chains sequenced from one sample in a study of delta chain sequences of gamma delta T cells. TCRdb re-called clones from the PCR reads using CATT. The sample lists 3,000 or so delta-chain clones, 61% occurring once. The specimen was a tumor sample. These receptors came from a human donor with breast cancer.

To note about this clone: An end of the junction differs from the germline gene, which may be a read error. The chain couples TRDV1 to TRDJ1; D not certain. The CDR3 extends over 15 amino acids. The germline CDR1 and CDR2 sequences are TSWWSYY and QGS. This chain's CDR3 is CALGELVGLQHIFIF. For the CDR3, the DNA is TGTGCTCTTGGGGAATTAGTAGGGTTACAACATATATTCATATTT.

As concerns this clone: Additional DNA sequences in this sample encode the identical CDR3. This chain links TRDV1 with TRDJ1, with TRDD3 identical over 10 bases. Germline V gene sequence: CDR1 TSWWSYY, CDR2 QGS. CDR3 length: 27 amino acids. J lost 0 bases, V lost 6 bases, and 40 bases had no gene match. CDR3 bases: TGTGCTCTTGGTAGAGAAGGTCCGTCGTCTTTCCTACCGAGAGTACTGGGGGATCTACCGTACACCGATAAACTCATCTTT. It specifies CALGREGPSSFLPRVLGDLPYTDKLIF.

Remarks on this clone: TCRdb pairs this DNA with a much larger clone's protein that differs at residue 3, likely a read error; the protein shown was translated from the DNA. The chain has TRDV2 and TRDJ1, with D hard to call. The CDR3 totals 14 residues. Germline CDR1 reads GEAIGNYY; CDR2 reads EKD. CDR3 sequence: CAFDDLGPSEELIF. The CDR3 DNA sequence: TGTGCCTTTGACGACCTTGGGCCATCGGAGGAACTCATCTTT.

Concerning this clone: At one end, the junction sequence differs from germline, possibly due to a read error. CDR3 DNA sequence: TGTGCCTGTGACATCGTGTTAAGGGAGGGGGCACGACCTTACAACGATATACTCATCTTT. Protein product: CACDIVLREGARPYNDILIF. The chain is built from TRDV2 and TRDJ1; D might be TRDD3 (5 bases). Germline lookup yields CDR1 GEAIGNYY and CDR2 EKD. There are 20 residues in the CDR3.

Notes on this clone: The junction shows a germline mismatch at one end, possibly a read error. The chain couples TRDV2 to TRDJ1; TRDD3 matches at 7 bases. The germline CDR1 and CDR2 sequences are GEAIGNYY and EKD. The CDR3 is 17 residues long. CDR3 protein: CACDTVAGGHSTAKLIF. In DNA, the CDR3 is TGTGCCTGTGACACCGTGGCTGGGGGTCACTCCACCGCTAAACTCATCTTT.

This clone is medium-sized (0.01 to 0.1%) in the sample. In the same sample, other DNA sequences code for this CDR3. The V gene is TRDV1, the J gene TRDJ1; 10 bases are shared with TRDD3. Germline values: CDR1 TSWWSYY, CDR2 QGS. This CDR3 has 16 amino acids. V dropped 4 bases and J dropped 3; count of bases not matched to a gene: 8. Here the CDR3 reads CALGVYLGDISDKLIF. Here the CDR3 DNA reads TGTGCTCTTGGGGTATACCTGGGGGATATTTCCGATAAACTCATCTTT.

This clone counts as medium-sized (0.01 to 0.1%). TCRdb's protein for this DNA is that of a much larger clone and differs from the translation at residue 10, likely a read error; the protein shown is the DNA translation. The rearrangement joins TRDV2 to TRDJ1, with D hard to call. Germline CDR1 and CDR2: GEAIGNYY and EKD. Deletions cut 0 bases from V and 0 bases from J, with 25 bases between. The CDR3 is 20 amino acids. The CDR3 region has the DNA TGTGCCTGTGACACCGTGTCAAGGGAGTGGGACCGACCTTACACCGATAAACTCATCTTT. It is translated as CACDTVSREWDRPYTDKLIF.

Of note for this clone: TCRdb records a much larger clone's protein for this DNA, with a difference at residue 9 that likely arises from a read error; the protein given is the translation of the DNA. The chain employs TRDV2 and TRDJ1; D not certain. CDR3 length: 14 residues. V gave up 1 base and J gave up 4 bases, with 12 bases separating them. Germline CDR1 is GEAIGNYY and CDR2 is EKD. The CDR3 loop is CACDTVSPNDKLIF. For the CDR3, the DNA is TGTGCCTGTGACACTGTTTCCCCGAACGATAAACTCATCTTT.

This rearrangement joins TRDV2 to TRDJ1, with no clear D. The germline gives CDR1 GEAIGNYY, CDR2 EKD. V was pared by 0 bases and J by 4 bases, with 29 bases between. The CDR3 totals 20 residues. The CDR3 sequence is CACDTLSRAGSRPFYDKLIF. The CDR3 coding sequence is TGTGCCTGTGACACCTTGTCAAGGGCGGGTTCCCGACCTTTCTACGATAAACTCATCTTT.

As to this clone: A far larger clone is one base from this, pointing to a likely read error. Other DNA sequences in the same sample also yield this CDR3. This sequence joins TRDV2 and TRDJ1, with D unresolved. V was shortened by 3 bases and J by 0 bases, with 13 bases between the two germline ends. The CDR3 is 15 residues long. Per the germline V gene, CDR1 is GEAIGNYY and CDR2 is EKD. For the CDR3, the DNA is TGTGCCTGTGACCCAGTGGGCGAGGACACCGATAAACTCATCTTT. Its protein is CACDPVGEDTDKLIF.

The rearrangement joins TRDV2 to TRDJ1, with 12 bases fitting TRDD3. CDR1 GEAIGNYY and CDR2 EKD come from the germline V gene. The CDR3 runs to 15 residues. The CDR3 loop reads CSGELLGDTTDKLIF. For the CDR3, the DNA is TGTTCTGGCGAACTACTGGGGGATACCACCGATAAACTCATCTTT.

In this sample, this clone is large. The same CDR3 also results from other DNA sequences found in this sample. CDR3 protein: CALGVYWGILFLGTDKLIF. CDR3 bases: TGTGCTCTTGGGGTATACTGGGGGATATTGTTTCTGGGCACCGATAAACTCATCTTT. The chain joins TRDV1 to TRDJ1; TRDD3 matches at 11 bases. CDR1 TSWWSYY and CDR2 QGS come from the germline V gene. This CDR3 region has 19 residues. The ends lost 4 bases at V and 1 base at J; junction bases unmatched: 14.

In its sample, this clone was seen a few times. The translation of this DNA and the TCRdb protein of a much larger clone differ at residue 3, probably owing to a read error; the protein shown here is translated from the DNA. The rearrangement joins TRDV2 to TRDJ1, with TRDD3 identical over 7 bases. Per the germline V gene, CDR1 is GEAIGNYY and CDR2 is EKD. CDR3 size: 16 residues. CDR3 nucleotides: TGTGCCCGTGACGGATTGGGGGAATCGTACACCGATAAACTCATCTTT. Amino acids: CARDGLGESYTDKLIF.

The chain couples TRDV2 to TRDJ1; TRDD3 is a possible D gene (5 bases). The CDR3 is made up of 20 amino acids. V was shortened by 0 bases and J by 12 bases, with 37 bases between the two germline ends. Germline lookup yields CDR1 GEAIGNYY and CDR2 EKD. In DNA, the CDR3 is TGTGCCTGTGACACCGTGTCAAGGCATGGGGAGCGCACTTATACCGATATATTCATCTTT. Encoded protein: CACDTVSRHGERTYTDIFIF.

About this clone: TCRdb's listed protein matches a much larger clone and diverges from this DNA's translation at residue 11, likely through a read error; the protein shown comes from the DNA. The rearrangement uses TRDV2 and TRDJ1, with 7 bases fitting TRDD3. The CDR3 runs 16 residues. The germline V gene encodes CDR1 GEAIGNYY and CDR2 EKD. The ends lost 3 bases at V and 3 bases at J; junction bases unmatched: 12. CDR3 amino acids: CACDGLGESYADKLIF. Written as DNA, the CDR3 is TGTGCCTGTGACGGATTGGGGGAATCGTACGCCGATAAACTCATCTTT.

Here the V gene is TRDV2, but the J gene went uncalled; the table's D call TRDD3 went unverified against the DNA. CDR1 is GEAIGNYY, CDR2 EKD, per germline. The CDR3 is 16 amino acids. CDR3 region: CACDTWGVDTDDLLFF. The CDR3 DNA reads TGTGCCTGTGACACCTGGGGGGTTGATACCGATGATCTACTCTTTTTT.

CDR3 coding DNA: TGTGCCGGTGTGCGCCATAGGGATAAAACCGATAAACTCATCTTT. It translates to CAGVRHRDKTDKLIF. The chain is built from TRDV2 and TRDJ1; D is perhaps TRDD3 (6 bases). The CDR3 spans 15 residues. Trimming removed 9 bases from V and 2 bases from J, with 21 bases in between. CDR1 GEAIGNYY and CDR2 EKD come from the germline V gene.

Concerning this clone: The protein held in TCRdb is that of a much larger clone and does not match this DNA's translation at residue 7, likely because of a read error; the protein shown is translated from the DNA. This rearrangement joins TRDV2 to TRDJ1, with a tentative D call TRDD3 (6 bases). There are 16 residues in the CDR3. CDR1 and CDR2 (germline): GEAIGNYY, EKD. Trimming removed 3 bases from V and 0 bases from J, with 16 bases in between. CDR3 bases: TGTGCCTGTGACCTTTTGGTGGATACAAACACCGATAAACTCATCTTT. Translating it yields CACDLLVDTNTDKLIF.

The chain couples TRDV2 to TRDJ1; D ambiguous. This CDR3 contains 20 residues. The germline V gene has CDR1 GEAIGNYY and CDR2 EKD. Trimming left V 2 bases short and J 0 bases short, with 27 bases between. The CDR3 protein is CACDSESREEDGQYTDKLIF. The CDR3 DNA sequence: TGTGCCTGTGACAGCGAGTCAAGGGAGGAGGACGGACAGTACACCGATAAACTCATCTTT.

This clone is categorized as medium-sized. Other DNA sequences within the sample encode an identical CDR3. This sequence joins TRDV1 and TRDJ1; 10 bases map to TRDD3. The V segment lost 7 bases and the J segment 0 bases; nucleotides outside the gene matches: 11. The germline V gene encodes CDR1 TSWWSYY and CDR2 QGS. The length of the CDR3 is 17 residues. The DNA for the CDR3 is TGTGCTCTTGACCTAGGGGGATACGGATCCTACACCGATAAACTCATCTTT. Protein sequence: CALDLGGYGSYTDKLIF.

Concerning this clone: An end of the junction does not agree with germline; a read error may underlie this. V gene TRDV2 combines with J gene TRDJ1; no firm D call. Germline CDR1 reads GEAIGNYY; CDR2 reads EKD. This CDR3 comprises 20 residues. Here the CDR3 DNA reads TGTGCCTTTGACACCATCTCAAGGGAGGGCGACCATCCTTACACCGATAAACTCATCTTT. Its translation: CAFDTISREGDHPYTDKLIF.

Of note for this clone: The junction and the germline gene differ at one end; a read error may be behind it. The V gene is TRDV2, the J gene TRDJ1; the D gene is possibly TRDD3 (6 bases). Germline CDR1 GEAIGNYY, CDR2 EKD. The CDR3 extends over 15 amino acids. The CDR3 here is CSCVSLGLRGNNLTF. The CDR3 bases are TGTTCTTGTGTCTCGCTGGGGTTAAGGGGGAATAACCTTACGTTT.

This clone has more than one count but fewer than ten. The protein in TCRdb stems from a much larger clone and differs at residues 2 and 4 from this DNA's translation, likely a read error; here the protein is translated from the DNA. In the same sample, other DNA sequences code for this CDR3. V gene TRDV2 combines with J gene TRDJ1; D is possibly TRDD3 (5 bases). This CDR3 has 14 amino acids. The germline V gene has CDR1 GEAIGNYY and CDR2 EKD. This chain's CDR3 is CSCVTVVQGFKLIF. The CDR3 bases are TGTTCCTGTGTCACCGTTGTTCAGGGATTTAAACTCATCTTT.